This TCR beta chain comes out of a study of blood T cell repertoires in COVID-19. In the study overall: The samples span acute and convalescent COVID-19 from the United States, Italy and Spain. PBMCs, B-cell-depleted T cells, or T cells provided the cDNA or gDNA that made up the material.

Germline V gene data show CDR1 as KGHSH and CDR2 as LQKENI. The J segment lost 4 bases and the V segment lost 2 bases, leaving 3 bases of the junction unmatched. CDR3 length: 14 residues. As handled by the study authors: Amplifying reference gene primers gave estimates of nucleated cell counts. Sequencing was performed with immunoSEQ multiplex PCR; in TCRdb, only in-frame clones are kept and a portion is missing. V and J calls and clone size are copied from that table; D and trimming were computed from the DNA. This table holds roughly 130,000 clones, approximately 89% found once. Sequenced input: peripheral blood. The chain employs TRBV18 and TRBJ2-3, with 7 bases aligning to TRBD1. The receptor's source is a woman aged 55-70 years with acute or convalescent COVID-19. The CDR3, as DNA: TGTGCCAGCTCACCAGGGGGACAGTCAGATACGCAGTATTTT. Its translation is CASSPGGQSDTQYF.